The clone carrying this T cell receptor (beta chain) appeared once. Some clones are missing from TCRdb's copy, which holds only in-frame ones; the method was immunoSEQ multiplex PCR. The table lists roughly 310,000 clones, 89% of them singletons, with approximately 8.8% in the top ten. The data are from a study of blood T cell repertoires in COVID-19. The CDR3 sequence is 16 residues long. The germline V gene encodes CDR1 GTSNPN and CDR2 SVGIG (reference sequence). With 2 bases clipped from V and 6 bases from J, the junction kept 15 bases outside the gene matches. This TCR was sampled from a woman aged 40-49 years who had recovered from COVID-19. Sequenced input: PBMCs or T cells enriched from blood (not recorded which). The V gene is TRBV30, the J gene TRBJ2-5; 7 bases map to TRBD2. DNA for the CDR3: TGTGCCTGGAGTCCCATGGGGAGCGGGAAAGGAAAGACCCAGTACTTC. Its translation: CAWSPMGSGKGKTQYF.